Presented here are 2 T cell receptor beta chains from one specimen sequenced in a study of T cell repertoires in ileal Crohn's disease. Method: immunoSEQ multiplex PCR; TCRdb's copy keeps in-frame clones and lacks some. The sample has nearly 7,000 clones, around 80% seen once. The sequenced material came from ileal tissue. Receptor source: an adult with Crohn's disease.

The rearrangement uses TRBV6-4 and TRBJ2-7; 13 bases match TRBD2. This CDR3 comprises 14 residues. V was pared by 6 bases and J by 4 bases, with 3 bases of the junction left unmatched. Germline values: CDR1 MRHNA, CDR2 SNTAGT. The CDR3 DNA reads TGTGCCAGCAGGCAGACTAGCGGGGGGTACGAGCAGTACTTC. It translates to CASRQTSGGYEQYF.

V and J are TRBV5-1 and TRBJ2-5; 10 bases are shared with TRBD1. The trim removed 3 bases at V and 4 bases at J, leaving 3 bases unmatched. This CDR3 is built from 14 residues. Germline V gene lookup returns CDR1 SGHRS and CDR2 YFSETQ. CDR3 sequence: CASSSGQGIETQYF. The CDR3, as DNA: TGCGCCAGCAGCTCGGGACAGGGGATAGAGACCCAGTACTTC.